Included here is one T cell receptor beta chain sequence, with context. No antigen is known for it. The table came from immunoSEQ multiplex PCR; TCRdb's copy has only in-frame clones and leaves some out. The sample shows about 140,000 clones, more than 70% of them seen only once. This entry is derived from a study of T cell responses to AZD1222 COVID-19 vaccine. Study results and limitations: As reported, nearly half of all spike-specific TCRs target variant regions that are unmutated.

The receptor's source is an adult in good health. This material consisted of peripheral blood, taken on day 0 of AZD1222 vaccination.

The DNA for the CDR3 is TGTGCCAGCAGTCTTCAGGGACAGGGGGTAGGTGGACAGTACTTC. It translates to CASSLQGQGVGGQYF. The chain joins TRBV7-2 to TRBJ2-7; 11 bases fit TRBD1. This CDR3 contains 15 residues. From germline, CDR1 is SGHTA and CDR2 FQGNSA. J gave up 10 bases and V 6 bases, and 14 bases lay outside the gene matches.